This T cell receptor (beta chain) emerged from a study of T cells in Graves' hyperthyroidism and ophthalmopathy. Looking at the study overall: Peripheral blood was drawn at first diagnosis, prior to all treatment.

RNA transcripts yielded amplified TCR beta CDR3 regions. The HTBI primer set drove a first-round RT-PCR of the TCR CDR3. MiXCR, applied by TCRdb to the multiplex PCR reads, yields one record per CDR3 protein. The sample yields about 700,000 distinct CDR3 sequences, 14% seen once. This clonotype was detected many times. Germline CDR1 reads LGHDT; CDR2 reads YNNKEL (reference sequence). CDR3 length equals 16 residues. V was cut by 0 bases and J by 4 bases, with 13 bases left in between. This clonotype originated in a woman aged 18-29 years with Graves' hyperthyroidism. The source material was blood. V is TRBV3-1 and J is TRBJ2-1, with D possibly TRBD2 on 6 matching bases. CDR3 DNA: TGTGCCAGCAGCCAAGAGAAAGCGGGTTTATACAATGAGCAGTTCTTC. This translates into CASSQEKAGLYNEQFF.